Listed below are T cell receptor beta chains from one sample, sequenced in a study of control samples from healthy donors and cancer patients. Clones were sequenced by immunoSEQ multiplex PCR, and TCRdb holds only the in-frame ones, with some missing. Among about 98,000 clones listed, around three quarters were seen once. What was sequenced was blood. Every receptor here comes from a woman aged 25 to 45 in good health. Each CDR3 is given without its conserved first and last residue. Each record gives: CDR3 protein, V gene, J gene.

ASSYVASGELF,TRBV12-3/TRBV12-4,TRBJ2-2
ASYTGQNTEAF,TRBV30,TRBJ1-1
ASSPSGRISGANVLT,TRBV3-1/TRBV3-2,TRBJ2-6
ASSLQGSDTQY,TRBV7-2,TRBJ2-3
ASSKGATSGGAPDTQY,TRBV21-1,TRBJ2-3
AWSVRGVGNSPLH,TRBV30,TRBJ1-6
ASTPSILGNQPQH,TRBV19,TRBJ1-5
SVVLGNEQY,TRBV29-1,TRBJ2-7
ASSEAIMNTEAF,TRBV6-1,TRBJ1-1
ASRTGGEVSQPQH,TRBV2,TRBJ1-5